This is a list of T cell receptor beta chains from one sample in a study of response to subunit inactivated influenza vaccine. In TCRdb, the RT-PCR reads were re-called with MiXCR into one record per CDR3 protein. The table has approximately 530,000 distinct CDR3 sequences, 6.5% to 8% seen once. Sequencing was performed on PBMCs from blood, taken less than 30 months after vaccination. Receptors were obtained from a man between 45 and 75 years old who received an inactivated influenza vaccine. The CDR3 runs from the conserved cysteine through the conserved F or W. Each record gives: D gene, J gene, V gene, clone size, CDR3 DNA, CDR3 protein. The D gene is left open where the match is weak. Size is omitted from some rows. Given values are once, few, many or a class for expanded clones.

- TRBJ2-6 TRBV14 few TGTGCCAGCAGCCAAGAGTACCGGGGTACTGGGGCCAACGTCCTGACTTTC CASSQEYRGTGANVLTF
- TRBJ2-7 TRBV10-1 few TGCGCCAGCAGCGAGGGACCGACCTACGAGCAGTACTTC CASSEGPTYEQYF
TRBD2 TRBJ2-5 TRBV6-1 - TGTGCCAGCCGGCGGGACGGGGGGGAAGAGACCCAGTACTTC CASRRDGGEETQYF
TRBD1 TRBJ2-7 TRBV20-1 many TGCAGTGCGTTCGGACAGGGCTACGAGCAGTACTTC CSAFGQGYEQYF
- TRBJ2-7 TRBV27 many TGTGCCACCCACGGGATTAGCTCCTACGAGCAGTACTTC CATHGISSYEQYF
TRBD2 TRBJ2-1 TRBV20-1 few TGCAGTGCTAGTTGGGCTAGCGGGAGGCGGAATGAGCAGTTCTTC CSASWASGRRNEQFF
- TRBJ2-1 TRBV7-8 - TGTGCCAGCAGCTTAGCACTAGTTCGCAATGAGCAGTTCTTC CASSLALVRNEQFF
- TRBJ2-7 TRBV6-5 few TGTGCCAGCAGTTCTAGGGCGGGCGAGCAGTACTTC CASSSRAGEQYF
- TRBJ1-6 TRBV21-1 few TGTGCCAGCAGCACCTTCCCTGGGGGACGGTACTATAATTCACCCCTCCACTTT CASSTFPGGRYYNSPLHF
- TRBJ2-7 TRBV28 - TGTGCCAGCAGTAGGGACTTAAACTACGAGCAGTACTTC CASSRDLNYEQYF
- TRBJ1-2 TRBV2 - TGTGCCAACCTAGCCTATGGCTACACCTTC CANLAYGYTF
- TRBJ1-1 TRBV6-5 few TGTGCCAGCCGGCCCGGGCTGGGCACTGAAGCTTTCTTT CASRPGLGTEAFF
TRBD1 TRBJ2-5 TRBV7-2 many TGTGCCAGCAGGCAGGGGGCTCGGGAGACCCAGTACTTC CASRQGARETQYF
TRBD2 TRBJ2-1 TRBV25-1 few TGTGCCAGCAGTCAGTCAGGGGTCAGGGGGACTAGCACCTACAATGAGCAGTTCTTC CASSQSGVRGTSTYNEQFF
- TRBJ2-3 TRBV3-1 few TGTGCCAGCAGCCCCCCCGGGACGGTGAGCACAGATACGCAGTATTTT CASSPPGTVSTDTQYF
- TRBJ1-6 TRBV7-8 many TGTGCCAGCAGCTTAGGGGCAGGGTCGAATTCACCCCTCCACTTT CASSLGAGSNSPLHF
- TRBJ1-1 TRBV27 many TGTGCCAGCAGAAAACAGGGTTTGAACACTGAAGCTTTCTTT CASRKQGLNTEAFF
TRBD1 TRBJ1-2 TRBV4-2 many TGTGCCAGCAGCCACGACCTGACAGGGAACTATGGCTACACCTTC CASSHDLTGNYGYTF
TRBD1 TRBJ2-3 TRBV4-1 few TGCGCCAGCACTCTAACCGGGACAGCCACAGATACGCAGTATTTT CASTLTGTATDTQYF
TRBD1 TRBJ2-7 TRBV29-1 - TGCAGCGTCACAGGGGGGACCTACGAGCAGTACTTC CSVTGGTYEQYF
- TRBJ1-2 TRBV7-9 few TGTGCCAGCAGCCTTCCCCTTTCTAACTATGGCTACACCTTC CASSLPLSNYGYTF
- TRBJ2-2 TRBV2 - TGTGCCAGCAAAAGGGACCTCACCGGGGAGCTGTTTTTT CASKRDLTGELFF
- TRBJ2-1 TRBV28 many TGTGCCAGCATAAGCGGTAGCTCCTACAATGAGCAGTTCTTC CASISGSSYNEQFF
- TRBJ1-1 TRBV20-1 - TGCAGTGCTAGAGAGGAGGCGGACACTGAAGCTTTCTTT CSAREEADTEAFF
TRBD2 TRBJ2-6 TRBV6-5 - TGTGCCAGCAGTTACCTAGGACTAGCGGCCAGCTCTGGGGCCAACGTCCTGACTTTC CASSYLGLAASSGANVLTF
TRBD2 TRBJ2-1 TRBV24-1 - TGTGCCACCAGTGAGGGAGGGAGGGCCTACAATGAGCAGTTCTTC CATSEGGRAYNEQFF
TRBD2 TRBJ2-3 TRBV11-2 - TGTGCCAGCAGCTTTAGCGGGTTTAGCACAGATACGCAGTATTTT CASSFSGFSTDTQYF
TRBD1 TRBJ1-1 TRBV20-1 many TGCAGTGCGCAGAGACAGGGGGTATACACTGAAGCTTTCTTT CSAQRQGVYTEAFF
- TRBJ1-6 TRBV20-1 many TGCAGTGCTATAGAAACTAGAGGTTATAATTCACCCCTCCACTTT CSAIETRGYNSPLHF
- TRBJ2-5 TRBV29-1 few TGCAGCGTTGATGGGGGCGTAGAGACCCAGTACTTC CSVDGGVETQYF
TRBD1 TRBJ2-7 TRBV10-3 - TGTGCCATCAGGGCCCGGGACAGTTACGAGCAGTACTTC CAIRARDSYEQYF
TRBD1 TRBJ2-7 TRBV14 few TGTGCCAGCAGCCAGTATACAGGGGGTTCCTACGAGCAGTACTTC CASSQYTGGSYEQYF
- TRBJ2-1 TRBV11-2 few TGTGCCAGCAGCTTTAACTACCAATACAATGAGCAGTTCTTC CASSFNYQYNEQFF
TRBD2 TRBJ2-1 TRBV15 few TGTGCCACCAGCAACGGACTAGCGGGGTTCAATGAGCAGTTCTTC CATSNGLAGFNEQFF
- TRBJ1-6 TRBV6-6 few TGTGCCAGCCGGGGGCGGGGCGATTCACCCCTCCACTTT CASRGRGDSPLHF
- TRBJ1-2 TRBV20-1 few TGCAGTGCTACGGCCGGTAACTATGGCTACACCTTC CSATAGNYGYTF
TRBD1 TRBJ1-4 TRBV15 few TGTGCCACCAGCGGAGACAGGGCGTTAAATGAAAAACTGTTTTTT CATSGDRALNEKLFF
- TRBJ2-1 TRBV6-2/TRBV6-3 few TGTGCCAGCAGTTACGCCGCGTCCAATGAGCAGTTCTTC CASSYAASNEQFF
TRBD1 TRBJ2-1 TRBV12-3/TRBV12-4 - TGTGCCAGCAGTCATACAGGGGACCATGAGCAGTTCTTC CASSHTGDHEQFF
- TRBJ2-3 TRBV5-5 - TGTGCCAGCAGCTTAGTTACAGGCCTAAGCACAGATACGCAGTATTTT CASSLVTGLSTDTQYF
- TRBJ2-1 TRBV20-1 few TGCAGTGCTAGACCTACAGGGATTTACAATGAGCAGTTCTTC CSARPTGIYNEQFF
- TRBJ1-5 TRBV4-3 few TGCGCCAGCAGCCAAGCTTGGAATCAGCCCCAGCATTTT CASSQAWNQPQHF
- TRBJ1-1 TRBV3-1 - TGTGCCAGCAGCCAAGATACGGGCTCCACTGAAGCTTTCTTT CASSQDTGSTEAFF
TRBD1 TRBJ2-5 TRBV5-5 few TGTGCCAGCAGCCATGACAGGGGTAGCCAAGAGACCCAGTACTTC CASSHDRGSQETQYF
TRBD2 TRBJ2-7 TRBV6-5 - TGTGCCAGCAGTTACTCCGGGACTAAACCTACCGGCGAGCAGTACTTC CASSYSGTKPTGEQYF
- TRBJ2-1 TRBV5-4 - TGTGCCAGCAGCGTGGACCGACAATCCTACAATGAGCAGTTCTTC CASSVDRQSYNEQFF
TRBD1 TRBJ2-4 TRBV6-2/TRBV6-3 - TGTGCCAGCAGCGGACACGGGACAGGCAAAAACATTCAGTACTTC CASSGHGTGKNIQYF
TRBD2 TRBJ2-5 TRBV12-3/TRBV12-4 - TGTGCCAGCAGTTTTCCCAAACGGGGGGAGTCACTCCAAGAGACCCAGTACTTC CASSFPKRGESLQETQYF
TRBD2 TRBJ2-7 TRBV29-1 - TGCAGCGTTGAAGCTTTCAGCGGGAGCGGCGTGTACTTC CSVEAFSGSGVYF
- TRBJ2-7 TRBV25-1 few TGTGCCAGCAGTCCCCGGGGAGTAGCCTACGAGCAGTACTTC CASSPRGVAYEQYF
TRBD1 TRBJ2-1 TRBV7-6 - TGTGCCAGCAGCTTAGCCGGGACAGGGACAAGGAATGAGCAGTTCTTC CASSLAGTGTRNEQFF
TRBD1 TRBJ2-1 TRBV5-8 many TGTGCCAGCAGCGCCTTTTGGACCAGGGGGTCCTACAATGAGCAGTTCTTC CASSAFWTRGSYNEQFF
TRBD1 TRBJ2-7 TRBV5-4 - TGTGCCAGCAGCTTGGCCCAGGGGGCACAGTACTTC CASSLAQGAQYF
TRBD2 TRBJ2-3 TRBV4-3 many TGCGCCAGCAGCCAAGAATTTTTTAGCGGGGGAGCTACAGATACGCAGTATTTT CASSQEFFSGGATDTQYF
- TRBJ1-4 TRBV4-3 many TGCGCCAGCAGCTCGGGTGGGACGTCTGGGGAAAAACTGTTTTTT CASSSGGTSGEKLFF
- TRBJ1-4 TRBV7-7 many TGTGCCGTCCCGGGGGCCCGGCTTGAAAAACTGTTTTTT CAVPGARLEKLFF
TRBD1 TRBJ2-7 TRBV7-9 few TGTGCCAGCAGCGGGGACAGGGGGTTTGCCTACGAGCAGTACTTC CASSGDRGFAYEQYF
- TRBJ2-5 TRBV21-1 many TGTGCCAGCAGCAAAAGGGACAGATATCAAGAGACCCAGTACTTC CASSKRDRYQETQYF
TRBD2 TRBJ2-1 TRBV15 many TGTGCCACGAAGAGTAGCGGGAGCTTCTCCTACAATGAGCAGTTCTTC CATKSSGSFSYNEQFF
TRBD1 TRBJ2-2 TRBV11-2 few TGTGCCAGCAGCTTCGGGACAGGGGGACTCAGAGCGAACACCGGGGAGCTGTTTTTT CASSFGTGGLRANTGELFF